The clone carrying this T cell receptor (beta chain) showed up just a few times. TCRdb independently ran MiXCR on the 5' RACE reads; one entry per CDR3 protein. Here the sample spans roughly 330,000 distinct CDR3 sequences, 3% to 4.5% being singletons. The data are from a study of T cells after yellow fever vaccination. The CDR3 spans 16 residues. V lost 3 bases, J lost 6 bases, and 11 bases stayed unmatched. Germline CDR1 is LNHDA and CDR2 is SQIVND (reference sequence). The sequencing used PBMCs, collected 5 days after the yellow fever booster vaccination. This sequence originates from a man aged 18 to 35 who received the YFV17D yellow fever vaccine. The V gene is TRBV19, the J gene TRBJ2-3, with TRBD1 matching 8 bases. Here the CDR3 reads CASSIQGATMTDTQYF. The CDR3 DNA reads as TGTGCCAGTAGTATCCAGGGGGCGACAATGACGGATACGCAGTATTTT.